These T cell receptor beta chains were read from a single sample in a study of cytomegalovirus exposure and HLA in healthy donors. TCRdb keeps only in-frame clones here, not all; method: immunoSEQ multiplex PCR. The sample holds hundreds of thousands of clones, about three quarters seen once. The sample consisted of PBMCs. The source of these receptors is a male donor in good health and CMV-seronegative. CDR3s include the opening cysteine and the closing phenylalanine or tryptophan. The size field is filled for only some rows; it gives once, few, many or a size class.

CDR3	J	V	size
CSARVRQEAFF	TRBJ1-1	TRBV20-1	NA
CASSETGTVVAGYTF	TRBJ1-2	TRBV25-1	NA
CASSYSGQPYEQYF	TRBJ2-7	TRBV6-5	NA
CASSSNQGREQPQHF	TRBJ1-5	TRBV7-8	NA
CASSLDPVGVRAATEAFF	TRBJ1-1	TRBV7-6	NA
CATSRGSLVF	TRBJ1-1	TRBV15	NA
CAVTSGSYEQYF	TRBJ2-7	TRBV19	NA
CASSQHTRADTQYF	TRBJ2-3	TRBV4-3	few
CASSQDKALAAFF	TRBJ2-1	TRBV14	NA
CASSLTGTGANVLTF	TRBJ2-6	TRBV6-5	once
CASSLTAVTEQFF	TRBJ2-1	TRBV7-3	NA
CASGSGAMNTEAFF	TRBJ1-1	TRBV28	few
CASSQLGRGPGELFF	TRBJ2-2	TRBV4-3	NA
CASSEDSGGNQPQHF	TRBJ1-5	TRBV6-1	NA
CASSPHLEETQYF	TRBJ2-5	TRBV7-9	NA
CARATRTENQPQHF	TRBJ1-5	TRBV5-3	few